This TCR beta chain comes out of a study of control samples from healthy donors and cancer patients (dated by TCRdb to the early 2020s). A word on this clone: The clone's antigen remains unknown. No much larger clone is present one base from it, and per-base qualities are unavailable.

The library was built by means of the immunoSEQ multiplex PCR assay. The immuneACCESS repertoire file appears here via TCRdb, limited to in-frame rearrangements. These files lack a portion of the clones; in checked studies, under half of the deficit traces to unresolved V genes, and the cause of the others is not known. The sample has 120,000 to 150,000 clones on record, about 91% of them singletons. The ten largest clones represent 3.2% of the sample. What was sequenced was blood. The TCR was taken from a man aged 30 to 45 in good health.

The bases are TGTGCCAGCAGTTTCGTCCCGGAGGCTTTAAATGAGCAGTTCTTC. Translated, this gives CASSFVPEALNEQFF. Recombination joined TRBV27 with TRBJ2-1; a tentative D call is TRBD2 (5 bases match). From the cysteine up to the phenylalanine, the CDR3 has a length of 15 residues. Only the CDR3 DNA stays, 45 bases, in frame from base 1. Trimming removed 3 bases from V and 7 bases from J, leaving 16 bases between the germline ends. The germline V gene encodes CDR1 MNHEY and CDR2 SMNVEV (reference sequence).